This T cell receptor beta chain was found in a study of identical twins. TCRdb reanalysed the 5' RACE reads using MiXCR and keeps one entry per CDR3 protein. The sample records some 500,000 distinct CDR3 sequences, 14% being singletons. The table lists this clonotype with many counts. The junction differs from germline at one of its ends, possibly a read error. This sample also appeared in a second study, on yellow fever vaccine responses in identical twins.

The source of this sequence is a woman under 30 in good health. The material sequenced was CD4+ T cells sorted from blood.

CDR3 region: CASREVGQTYGYTF. As DNA, the CDR3 is TGTGCCAGCAGAGAAGTGGGACAGACCTATGGCTACACCTTC. V usage is TRBV6-1 and J usage is TRBJ1-2, with 7 bases aligning to TRBD1. Germline CDR1 and CDR2: MNHNS and SASEGT. The CDR3 is 14 amino acids.